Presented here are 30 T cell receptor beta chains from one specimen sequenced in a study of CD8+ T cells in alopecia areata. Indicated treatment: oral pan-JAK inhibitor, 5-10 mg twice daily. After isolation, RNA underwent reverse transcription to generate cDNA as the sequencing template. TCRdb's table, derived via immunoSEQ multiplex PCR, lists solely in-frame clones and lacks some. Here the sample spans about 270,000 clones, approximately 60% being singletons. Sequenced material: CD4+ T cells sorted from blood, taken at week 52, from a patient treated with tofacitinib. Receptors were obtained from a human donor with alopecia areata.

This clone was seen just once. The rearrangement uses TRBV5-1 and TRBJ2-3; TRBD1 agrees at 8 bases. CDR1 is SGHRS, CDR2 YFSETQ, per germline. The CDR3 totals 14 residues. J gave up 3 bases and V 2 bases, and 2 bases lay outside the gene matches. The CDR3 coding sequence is TGCGCCAGCAGCTTCCGACAGGGGACAGATACGCAGTATTTT. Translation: CASSFRQGTDTQYF.

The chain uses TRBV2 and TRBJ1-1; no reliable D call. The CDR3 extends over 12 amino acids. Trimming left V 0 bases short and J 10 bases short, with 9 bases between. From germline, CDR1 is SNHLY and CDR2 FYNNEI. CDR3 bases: TGTGCCAGCAGTGAAGCATCAGGTGTAGCTTTCTTT. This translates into CASSEASGVAFF.

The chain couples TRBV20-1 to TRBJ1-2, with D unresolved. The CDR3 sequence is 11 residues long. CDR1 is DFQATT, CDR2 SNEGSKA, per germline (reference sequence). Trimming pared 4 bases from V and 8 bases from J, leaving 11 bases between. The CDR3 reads CSATGPGGYTF. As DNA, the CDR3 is TGCAGTGCTACCGGGCCGGGAGGCTACACCTTC.

The CDR3 is CASSVEGTNTGELFF. CDR3 sequence (DNA): TGTGCCAGCAGCGTAGAGGGAACGAACACCGGGGAGCTGTTTTTT. This chain links TRBV9 with TRBJ2-2; D is unclear. Germline V gene lookup returns CDR1 SGDLS and CDR2 YYNGEE. Trimming pared 0 bases from V and 0 bases from J, leaving 6 bases between. The CDR3 is made up of 15 amino acids. Variable domain in full (rest from reference TRBV9 and TRBJ2-2): DSGVTQTPKHLITATGQRVTLRCSPRSGDLSVYWYQQSLDQGLQFLIQYYNGEERAKGNILERFSAQQFPDLHSELNLSSLELGDSALYFCASSVEGTNTGELFFGEGSRLTVL.

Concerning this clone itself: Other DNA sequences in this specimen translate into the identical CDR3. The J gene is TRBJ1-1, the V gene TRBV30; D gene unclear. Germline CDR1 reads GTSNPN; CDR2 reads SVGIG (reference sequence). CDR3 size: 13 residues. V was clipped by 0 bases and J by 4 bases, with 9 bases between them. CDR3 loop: CAWSVGRSTEAFF. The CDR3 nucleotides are TGTGCCTGGAGTGTAGGGAGAAGCACTGAAGCTTTCTTT.

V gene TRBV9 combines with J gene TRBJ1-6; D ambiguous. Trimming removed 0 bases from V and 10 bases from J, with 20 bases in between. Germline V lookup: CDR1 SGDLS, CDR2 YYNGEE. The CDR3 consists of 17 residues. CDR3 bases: TGTGCCAGCAGCGTAGCTGGGTTAGCAGCGCCGGGCTCACCCCTCCACTTT. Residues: CASSVAGLAAPGSPLHF. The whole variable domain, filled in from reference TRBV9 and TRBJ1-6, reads DSGVTQTPKHLITATGQRVTLRCSPRSGDLSVYWYQQSLDQGLQFLIQYYNGEERAKGNILERFSAQQFPDLHSELNLSSLELGDSALYFCASSVAGLAAPGSPLHFGNGTRLTVT.

The chain's CDR3 is CASSDQMNTEAFF. CDR3 DNA sequence: TGTGCCAGCAGCGACCAAATGAACACTGAAGCTTTCTTT. V and J are TRBV6-1 and TRBJ1-1; D uncertain. The CDR3 sequence is 13 residues long. V was pared by 6 bases and J by 0 bases, with 8 bases between. CDR1 and CDR2 from the germline V gene are MNHNS and SASEGT.

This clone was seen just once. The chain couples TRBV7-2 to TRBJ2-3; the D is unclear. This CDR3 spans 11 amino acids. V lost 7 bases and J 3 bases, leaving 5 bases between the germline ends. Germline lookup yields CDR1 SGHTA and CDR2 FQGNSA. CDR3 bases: TGTGCCAGCACCCAGACAGATACGCAGTATTTT. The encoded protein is CASTQTDTQYF. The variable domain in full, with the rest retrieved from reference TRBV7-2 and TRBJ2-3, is GAGVSQSPSNKVTEKGKDVELRCDPISGHTALYWYRQSLGQGLEFLIYFQGNSAPDKSGLPSDRFSAERTGGSVSTLTIQRTQQEDSAVYLCASTQTDTQYFGPGTRLTVL.

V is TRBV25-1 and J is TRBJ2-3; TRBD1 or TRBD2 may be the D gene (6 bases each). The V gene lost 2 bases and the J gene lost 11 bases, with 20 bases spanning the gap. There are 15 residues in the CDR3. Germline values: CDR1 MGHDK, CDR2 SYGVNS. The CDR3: CASSEVVGGPLEQYF. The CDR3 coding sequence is TGTGCCAGCAGTGAAGTAGTTGGGGGGCCTTTGGAGCAGTATTTT.

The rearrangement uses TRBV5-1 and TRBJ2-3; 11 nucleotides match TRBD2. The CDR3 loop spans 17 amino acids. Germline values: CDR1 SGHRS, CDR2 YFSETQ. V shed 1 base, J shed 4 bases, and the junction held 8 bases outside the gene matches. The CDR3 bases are TGCGCCAGCAGCTTGATTTTTAGCGGGGGGGCCTCAGATACGCAGTATTTT. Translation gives CASSLIFSGGASDTQYF.

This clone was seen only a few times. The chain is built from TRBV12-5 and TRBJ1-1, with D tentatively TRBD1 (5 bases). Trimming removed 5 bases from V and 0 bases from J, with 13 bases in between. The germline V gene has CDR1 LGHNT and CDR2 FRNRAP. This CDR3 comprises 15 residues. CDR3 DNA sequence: TGTGCTAGTGGTCAGGGACGCCCCGTGAACACTGAAGCTTTCTTT. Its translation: CASGQGRPVNTEAFF.

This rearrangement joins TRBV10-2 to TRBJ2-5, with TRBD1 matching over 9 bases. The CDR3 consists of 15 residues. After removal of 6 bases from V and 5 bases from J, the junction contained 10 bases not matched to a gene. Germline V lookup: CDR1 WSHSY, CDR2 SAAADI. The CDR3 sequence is CASRSGQGRGETQYF. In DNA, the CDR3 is TGCGCCAGCAGAAGTGGACAGGGGAGGGGGGAGACCCAGTACTTC.

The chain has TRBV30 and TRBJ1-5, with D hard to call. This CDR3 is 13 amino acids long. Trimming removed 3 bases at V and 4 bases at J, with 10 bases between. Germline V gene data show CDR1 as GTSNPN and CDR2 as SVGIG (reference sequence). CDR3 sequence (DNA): TGTGCCTGGAGGGGGTTCGGTAATCAGCCCCAGCATTTT. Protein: CAWRGFGNQPQHF.

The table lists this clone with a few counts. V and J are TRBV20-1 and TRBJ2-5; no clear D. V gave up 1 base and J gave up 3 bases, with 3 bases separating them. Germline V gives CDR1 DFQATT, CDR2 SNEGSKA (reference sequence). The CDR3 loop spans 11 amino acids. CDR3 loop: CSARGKETQYF. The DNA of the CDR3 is TGCAGTGCTAGAGGGAAAGAGACCCAGTACTTC.

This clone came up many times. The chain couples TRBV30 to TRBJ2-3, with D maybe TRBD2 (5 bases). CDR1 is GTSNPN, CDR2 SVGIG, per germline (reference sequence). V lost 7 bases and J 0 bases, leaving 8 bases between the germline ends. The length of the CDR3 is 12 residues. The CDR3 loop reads CAYSVSTDTQYF. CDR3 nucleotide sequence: TGTGCCTATAGCGTAAGCACAGATACGCAGTATTTT.

CDR3 amino acids: CAWSGTGRAEQYF. The CDR3 DNA sequence: TGTGCCTGGAGTGGGACAGGGAGGGCCGAGCAGTACTTC. The chain uses TRBV30 and TRBJ2-7; D possibly corresponds to TRBD1 (8 bases). Trimming removed 1 base from V and 6 bases from J, with 13 bases in between. The CDR3 loop spans 13 amino acids. The germline gives CDR1 GTSNPN, CDR2 SVGIG (reference sequence).

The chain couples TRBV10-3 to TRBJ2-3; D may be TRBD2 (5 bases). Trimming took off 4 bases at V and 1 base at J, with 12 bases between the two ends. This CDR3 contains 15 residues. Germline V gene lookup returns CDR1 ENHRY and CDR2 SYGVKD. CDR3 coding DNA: TGTGCCATCAGTGGGCGGGTGGGAGGCACAGATACGCAGTATTTT. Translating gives CAISGRVGGTDTQYF.

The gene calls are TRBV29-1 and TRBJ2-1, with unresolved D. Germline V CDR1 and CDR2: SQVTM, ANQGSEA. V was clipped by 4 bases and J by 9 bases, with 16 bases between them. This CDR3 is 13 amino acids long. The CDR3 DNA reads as TGCAGCGTTGGTAAAATCCTCTCGGGTGAGCAGTTCTTC. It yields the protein CSVGKILSGEQFF.

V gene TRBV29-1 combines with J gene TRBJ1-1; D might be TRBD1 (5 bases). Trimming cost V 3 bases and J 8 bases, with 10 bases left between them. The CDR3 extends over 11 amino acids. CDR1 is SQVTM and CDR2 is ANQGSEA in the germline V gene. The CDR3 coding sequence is TGCAGCGTTGAGGGGTACAGGGAAGCTTTCTTT. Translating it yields CSVEGYREAFF.

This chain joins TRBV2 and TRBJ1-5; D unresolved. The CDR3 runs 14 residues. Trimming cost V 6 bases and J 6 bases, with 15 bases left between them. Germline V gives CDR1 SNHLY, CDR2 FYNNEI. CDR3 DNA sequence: TGTGCCAGCAGGTTTAGGGTAGGCGGTCAGCCCCAGCATTTT. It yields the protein CASRFRVGGQPQHF.

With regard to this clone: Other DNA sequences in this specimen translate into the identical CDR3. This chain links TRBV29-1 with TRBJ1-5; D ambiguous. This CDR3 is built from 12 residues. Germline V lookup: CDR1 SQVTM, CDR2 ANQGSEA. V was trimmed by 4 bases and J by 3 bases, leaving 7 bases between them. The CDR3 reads CSVGALNQPQHF. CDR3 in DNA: TGCAGCGTTGGGGCCCTCAATCAGCCCCAGCATTTT.

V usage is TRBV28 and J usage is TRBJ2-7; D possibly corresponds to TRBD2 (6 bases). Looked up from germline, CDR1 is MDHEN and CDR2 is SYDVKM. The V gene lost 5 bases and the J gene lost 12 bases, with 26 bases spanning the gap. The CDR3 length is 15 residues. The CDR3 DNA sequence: TGTGCCAGCAGTAGTTTGGAGGGCCTCCATCAGCAGGCGTACTTC. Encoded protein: CASSSLEGLHQQAYF.

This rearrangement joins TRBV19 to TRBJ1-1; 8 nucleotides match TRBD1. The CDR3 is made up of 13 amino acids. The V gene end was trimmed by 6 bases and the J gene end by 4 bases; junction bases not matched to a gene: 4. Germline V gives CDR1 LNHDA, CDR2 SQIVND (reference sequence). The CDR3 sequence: CASSRGRSTEAFF. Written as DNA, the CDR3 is TGTGCCAGTAGCAGGGGGCGCAGCACTGAAGCTTTCTTT.

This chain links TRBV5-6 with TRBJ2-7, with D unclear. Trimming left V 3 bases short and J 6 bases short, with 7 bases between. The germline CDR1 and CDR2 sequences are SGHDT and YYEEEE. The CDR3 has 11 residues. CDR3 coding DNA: TGTGCCAGCAGCTGGCAGACCGAGCAGTACTTC. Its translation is CASSWQTEQYF.

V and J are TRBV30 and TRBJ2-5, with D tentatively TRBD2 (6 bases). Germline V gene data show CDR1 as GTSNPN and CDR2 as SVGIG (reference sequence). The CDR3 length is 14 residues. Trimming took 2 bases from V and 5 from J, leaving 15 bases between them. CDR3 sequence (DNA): TGTGCCTGGAGTCGGCTGAGTGGAGGGGAGACCCAGTACTTC. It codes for CAWSRLSGGETQYF.

In nucleotides, the CDR3 is TGTGCCTGGACAGGGCAAGCCGGGGAGCTGTTTTTT. Translated: CAWTGQAGELFF. V and J are TRBV30 and TRBJ2-2, with D possibly TRBD1 on 5 matching bases. Trimming removed 4 bases at V and 6 bases at J, with 9 bases between. The CDR3 is 12 amino acids. CDR1 is GTSNPN and CDR2 is SVGIG in the germline V gene (reference sequence). Full variable domain (remainder filled in from reference TRBV30 and TRBJ2-2): SQTIHQWPATLVQPVGSPLSLECTVEGTSNPNLYWYRQAAGRGLQLLFYSVGIGQISSEVPQNLSASRPQDRQFILSSKKLLLSDSGFYLCAWTGQAGELFFGEGSRLTVL.

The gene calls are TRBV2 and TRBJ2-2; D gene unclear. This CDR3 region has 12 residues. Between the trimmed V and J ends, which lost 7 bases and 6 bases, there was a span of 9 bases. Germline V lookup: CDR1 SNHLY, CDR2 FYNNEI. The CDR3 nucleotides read TGTGCCAGCATGCAGGAAGCCGGGGAGCTGTTTTTT. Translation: CASMQEAGELFF.

Here the CDR3 reads CASSQGSGLLYEQYF. The CDR3 nucleotides read TGTGCCAGCAGCCAAGGCTCCGGCCTTCTCTACGAGCAGTACTTC. J is TRBJ2-7 and V is TRBV4-2; D not certain. Germline V gene data show CDR1 as LGHNA and CDR2 as YNFKEQ. This CDR3 has 15 residues. Trimming stripped 1 base from V and 3 bases from J, with 13 bases between.

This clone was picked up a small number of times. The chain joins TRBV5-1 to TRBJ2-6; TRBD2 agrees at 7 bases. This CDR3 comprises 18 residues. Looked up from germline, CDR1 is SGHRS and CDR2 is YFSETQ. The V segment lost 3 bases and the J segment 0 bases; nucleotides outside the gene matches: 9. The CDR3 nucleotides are TGCGCCAGCAGCTATCGACTAGCTGCCACCTCTGGGGCCAACGTCCTGACTTTC. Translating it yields CASSYRLAATSGANVLTF.

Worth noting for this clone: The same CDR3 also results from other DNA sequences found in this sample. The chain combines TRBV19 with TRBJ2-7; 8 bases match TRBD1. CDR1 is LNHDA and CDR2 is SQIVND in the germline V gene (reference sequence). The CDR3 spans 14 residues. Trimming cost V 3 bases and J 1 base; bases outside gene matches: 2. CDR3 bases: TGTGCCAGTAGTATGGGACAGGTGTCCTACGAGCAGTACTTC. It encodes CASSMGQVSYEQYF.